The next 3 T cell receptor beta chains were all read from a single sample in a study of T cells in Graves' hyperthyroidism and ophthalmopathy. RNA transcripts were the template for amplifying TCR beta CDR3 regions. With the HTBI primer set, the TCR CDR3 went through a first round of RT-PCR. Via MiXCR, TCRdb re-called the multiplex PCR reads, giving one row per CDR3 protein. The data hold some 530,000 distinct CDR3 sequences, with less than 25% observed a single time. Specimen: blood. Receptors were obtained from a woman aged 70-85 years with Graves' ophthalmopathy.

There are many counts of this clonotype. This chain links TRBV2 with TRBJ2-5, with 7 bases identical to TRBD1. V lost 6 bases to trimming and J lost 2 bases; unmatched junction nucleotides: 6. The germline CDR1 and CDR2 sequences are SNHLY and FYNNEI. This CDR3 spans 14 amino acids. The chain's CDR3 is CASRSSRGQETQYF. In nucleotides, the CDR3 is TGTGCCAGCAGATCCAGCAGGGGGCAAGAGACCCAGTACTTC.

This clonotype was recorded at least ten times. V and J are TRBV5-1 and TRBJ1-2; D is unresolved. Trimming pared 0 bases from V and 0 bases from J, leaving 9 bases between. Germline CDR1 and CDR2: SGHRS and YFSETQ. There are 15 residues in the CDR3. CDR3 loop: CASSLDALANYGYTF. The CDR3 nucleotides are TGCGCCAGCAGCTTGGATGCCCTAGCTAACTATGGCTACACCTTC.

The chain carries TRBV5-1 and TRBJ1-1; D is perhaps TRBD1 (6 bases). The CDR3 is made up of 14 amino acids. The germline V gene has CDR1 SGHRS and CDR2 YFSETQ. The V end was cut by 0 bases, the J end by 6 bases, with 12 bases between. This chain's CDR3 is CASSLGSRGPEAFF. CDR3 coding DNA: TGCGCCAGCAGCTTGGGGTCACGGGGGCCTGAAGCTTTCTTT.